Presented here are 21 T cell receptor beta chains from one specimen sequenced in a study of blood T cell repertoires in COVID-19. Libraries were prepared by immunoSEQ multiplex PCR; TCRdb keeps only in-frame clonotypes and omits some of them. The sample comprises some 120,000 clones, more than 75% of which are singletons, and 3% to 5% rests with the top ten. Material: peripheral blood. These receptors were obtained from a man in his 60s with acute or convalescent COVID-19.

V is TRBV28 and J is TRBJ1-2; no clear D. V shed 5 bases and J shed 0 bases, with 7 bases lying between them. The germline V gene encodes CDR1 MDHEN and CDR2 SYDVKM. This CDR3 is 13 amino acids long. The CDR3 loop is CASSPHSNYGYTF. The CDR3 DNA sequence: TGTGCCAGCAGTCCCCACTCTAACTATGGCTACACCTTC.

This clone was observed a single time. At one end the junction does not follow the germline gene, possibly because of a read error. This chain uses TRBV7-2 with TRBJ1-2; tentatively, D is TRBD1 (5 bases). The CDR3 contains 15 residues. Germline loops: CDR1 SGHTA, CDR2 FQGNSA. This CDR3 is CASILSGGVNYGYTF. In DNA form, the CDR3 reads TGTGCCAGCATCTTATCGGGGGGAGTTAACTATGGCTACACCTTC.

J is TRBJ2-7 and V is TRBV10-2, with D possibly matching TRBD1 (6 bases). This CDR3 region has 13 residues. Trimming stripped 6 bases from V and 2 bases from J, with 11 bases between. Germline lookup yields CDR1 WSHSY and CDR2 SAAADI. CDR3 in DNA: TGCGCCAGCAGGTGGGACACTGCCTACGAGCAGTACTTC. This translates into CASRWDTAYEQYF.

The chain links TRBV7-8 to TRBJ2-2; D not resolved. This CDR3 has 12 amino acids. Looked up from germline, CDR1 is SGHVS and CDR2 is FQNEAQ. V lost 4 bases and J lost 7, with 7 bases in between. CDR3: CASSYPGGELFF. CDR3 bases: TGTGCCAGCAGCTACCCGGGCGGGGAGCTGTTTTTT.

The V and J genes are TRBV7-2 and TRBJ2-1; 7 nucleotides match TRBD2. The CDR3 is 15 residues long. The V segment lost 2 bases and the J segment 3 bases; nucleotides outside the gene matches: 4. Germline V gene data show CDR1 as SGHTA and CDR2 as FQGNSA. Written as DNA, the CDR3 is TGTGCCAGCAGCTTAAAGGCTAGCGGCTACAATGAGCAGTTCTTC. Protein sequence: CASSLKASGYNEQFF.

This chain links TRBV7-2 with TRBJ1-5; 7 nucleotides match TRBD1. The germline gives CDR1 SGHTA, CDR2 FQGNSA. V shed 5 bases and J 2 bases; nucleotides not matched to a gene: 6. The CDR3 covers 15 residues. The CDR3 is CASSTGQAGNQPQHF. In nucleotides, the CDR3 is TGTGCCAGCAGCACCGGACAGGCTGGCAATCAGCCCCAGCATTTT.

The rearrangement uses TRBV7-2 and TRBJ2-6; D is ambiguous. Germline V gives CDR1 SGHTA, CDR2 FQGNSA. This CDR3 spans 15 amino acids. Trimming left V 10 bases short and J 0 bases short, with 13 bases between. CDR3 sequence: CATQATSSGANVLTF. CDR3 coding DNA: TGTGCCACCCAGGCTACCAGCTCTGGGGCCAACGTCCTGACTTTC.

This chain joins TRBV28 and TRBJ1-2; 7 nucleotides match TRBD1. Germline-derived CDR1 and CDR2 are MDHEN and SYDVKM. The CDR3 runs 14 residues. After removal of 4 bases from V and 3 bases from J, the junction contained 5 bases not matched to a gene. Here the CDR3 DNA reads TGTGCCAGCAGTTACAGGGGAAGTGACTATGGCTACACCTTC. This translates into CASSYRGSDYGYTF.

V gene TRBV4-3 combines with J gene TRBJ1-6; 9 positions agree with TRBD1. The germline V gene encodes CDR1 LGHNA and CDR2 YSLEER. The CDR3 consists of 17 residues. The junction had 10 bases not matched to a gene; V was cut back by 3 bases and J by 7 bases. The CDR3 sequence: CASSQGWGQGGNSPLHF. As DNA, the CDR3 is TGCGCCAGCAGCCAGGGATGGGGACAGGGCGGGAATTCACCCCTCCACTTT.

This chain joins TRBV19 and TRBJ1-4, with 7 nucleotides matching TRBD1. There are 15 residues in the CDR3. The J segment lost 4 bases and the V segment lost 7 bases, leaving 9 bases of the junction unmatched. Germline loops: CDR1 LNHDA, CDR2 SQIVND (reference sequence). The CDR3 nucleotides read TGTGCCAGTACCAACTACAGGGGCGGTAATGAAAAACTGTTTTTT. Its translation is CASTNYRGGNEKLFF.

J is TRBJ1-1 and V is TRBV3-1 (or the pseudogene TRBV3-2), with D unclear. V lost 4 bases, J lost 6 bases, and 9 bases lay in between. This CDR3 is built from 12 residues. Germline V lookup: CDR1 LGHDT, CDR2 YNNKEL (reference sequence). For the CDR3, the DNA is TGTGCCAGCAGCCGACTCGAGGCTGAAGCTTTCTTT. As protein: CASSRLEAEAFF.

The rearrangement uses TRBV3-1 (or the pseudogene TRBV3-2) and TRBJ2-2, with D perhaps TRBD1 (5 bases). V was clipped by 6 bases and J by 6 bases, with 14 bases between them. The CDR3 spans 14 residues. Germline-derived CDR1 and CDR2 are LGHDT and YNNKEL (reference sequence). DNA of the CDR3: TGTGCCAGCAGACATAACACAGGTGCCGGGGAGCTGTTTTTT. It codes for CASRHNTGAGELFF.

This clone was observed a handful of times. The CDR3 bases are TGTGCCAGCTCACCGCGGGTCTCCGAGGCGGGAAACACCATATATTTT. This encodes CASSPRVSEAGNTIYF. This chain connects TRBV18 to TRBJ1-3, with unresolved D. From germline, CDR1 is KGHSH and CDR2 LQKENI. CDR3 length: 16 residues. V gave up 3 bases and J gave up 4 bases, with 16 bases separating them. Looking up the rest from reference TRBV18 and TRBJ1-3 gives the full variable domain: NAGVMQNPRHLVRRRGQEARLRCSPMKGHSHVYWYRQLPEEGLKFMVYLQKENIIDESGMPKERFSAEFPKEGPSILRIQQVVRGDSAAYFCASSPRVSEAGNTIYFGEGSWLTVV.

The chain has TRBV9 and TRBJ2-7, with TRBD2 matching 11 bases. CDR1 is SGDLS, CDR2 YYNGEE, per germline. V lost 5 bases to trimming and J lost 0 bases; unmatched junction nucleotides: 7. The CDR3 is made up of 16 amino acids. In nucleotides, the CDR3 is TGTGCCAGCAGTTTGACTAGCGGGGTCAGCTCCTACGAGCAGTACTTC. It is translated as CASSLTSGVSSYEQYF.

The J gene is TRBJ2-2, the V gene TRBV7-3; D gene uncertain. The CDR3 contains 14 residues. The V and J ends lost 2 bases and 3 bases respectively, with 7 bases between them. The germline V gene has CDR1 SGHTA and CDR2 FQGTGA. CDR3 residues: CASSLQSDTGELFF. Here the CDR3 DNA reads TGTGCCAGCAGCTTACAATCGGACACCGGGGAGCTGTTTTTT.

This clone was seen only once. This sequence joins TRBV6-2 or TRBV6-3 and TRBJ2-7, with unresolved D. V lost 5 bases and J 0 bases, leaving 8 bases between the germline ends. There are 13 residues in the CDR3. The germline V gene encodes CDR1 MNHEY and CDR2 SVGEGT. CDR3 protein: CASSKGDSYEQYF. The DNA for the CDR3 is TGTGCCAGCAGTAAAGGAGACTCCTACGAGCAGTACTTC.

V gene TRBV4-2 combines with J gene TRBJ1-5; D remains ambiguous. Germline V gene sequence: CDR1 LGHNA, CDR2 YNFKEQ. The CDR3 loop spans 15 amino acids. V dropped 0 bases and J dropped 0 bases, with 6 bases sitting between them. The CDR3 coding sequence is TGTGCCAGCAGCCAAGACGTCTATAGCAATCAGCCCCAGCATTTT. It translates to CASSQDVYSNQPQHF.

This CDR3 reads CASSSLGVFGTDTQYF. The CDR3, as DNA: TGTGCCAGCAGCTCCCTAGGAGTTTTTGGGACAGATACGCAGTATTTT. This sequence joins TRBV5-8 and TRBJ2-3; D uncertain. Per the germline V gene, CDR1 is SGHTS and CDR2 is YDEGEE. V was pared by 3 bases and J by 3 bases, with 17 bases between. The CDR3 runs 16 residues.

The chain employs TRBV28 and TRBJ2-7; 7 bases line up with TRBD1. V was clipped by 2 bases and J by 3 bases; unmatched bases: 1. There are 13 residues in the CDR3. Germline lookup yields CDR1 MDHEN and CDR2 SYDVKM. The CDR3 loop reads CASSLGTVYEQYF. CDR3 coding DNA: TGTGCCAGCAGTTTAGGGACAGTCTACGAGCAGTACTTC.

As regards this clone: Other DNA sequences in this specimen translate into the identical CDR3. CDR3 bases: TGTGCCAGTACCGGGACAGGGGGCAATCAGCCCCAGCATTTT. It yields the protein CASTGTGGNQPQHF. The V and J genes are TRBV19 and TRBJ1-5, with 10 bases that match TRBD1. This CDR3 has 14 residues. Trimming cost V 7 bases and J 2 bases; bases outside gene matches: 2. Germline V gene lookup returns CDR1 LNHDA and CDR2 SQIVND (reference sequence).

The CDR3 nucleotides are TGTGCCAGCAGCTTCCTAGCGGGAGATCGAGATACGCAGTATTTT. It yields the protein CASSFLAGDRDTQYF. The V and J genes are TRBV7-9 and TRBJ2-3; 10 nucleotides align to TRBD2. This CDR3 spans 15 amino acids. CDR1 and CDR2 (germline): SEHNR, FQNEAQ (reference sequence). The ends lost 3 bases at V and 5 bases at J; junction bases unmatched: 5.